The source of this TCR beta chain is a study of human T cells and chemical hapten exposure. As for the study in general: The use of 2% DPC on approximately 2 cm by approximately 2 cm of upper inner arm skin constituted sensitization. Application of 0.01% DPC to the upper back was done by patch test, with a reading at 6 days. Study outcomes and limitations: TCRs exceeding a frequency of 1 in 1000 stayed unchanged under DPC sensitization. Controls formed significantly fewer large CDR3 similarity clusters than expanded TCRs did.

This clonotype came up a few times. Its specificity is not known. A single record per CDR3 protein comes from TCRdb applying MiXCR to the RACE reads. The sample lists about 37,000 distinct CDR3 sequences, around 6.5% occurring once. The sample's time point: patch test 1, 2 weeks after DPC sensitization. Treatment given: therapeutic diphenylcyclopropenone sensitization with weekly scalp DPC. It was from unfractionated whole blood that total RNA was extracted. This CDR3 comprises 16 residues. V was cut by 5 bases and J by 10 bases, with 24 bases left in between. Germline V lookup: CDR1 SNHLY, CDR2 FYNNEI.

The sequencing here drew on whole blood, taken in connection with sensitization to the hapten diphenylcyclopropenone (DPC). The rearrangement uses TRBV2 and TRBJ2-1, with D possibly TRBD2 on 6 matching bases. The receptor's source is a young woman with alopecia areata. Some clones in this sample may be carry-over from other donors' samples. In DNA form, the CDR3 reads TGTGCCAGCAGTCCTACGACTAGGCGTGCGGCAATGGAGCAGTTCTTC. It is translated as CASSPTTRRAAMEQFF.